These T cell receptor beta chains were read from a single sample in a study of blood T cell repertoires in COVID-19. Sequenced by immunoSEQ multiplex PCR; TCRdb stores in-frame clones only, minus some. The sample lists around 190,000 clones; over 80% were seen once. The sequencing input was peripheral blood. The origin of the receptors is a woman aged 55-69 years with COVID-19, enrolled during active disease. Each CDR3 is given with its conserved first and last residue. The D gene is left open where the match is weak. Clone size is not always given. Where it is, it says once, few, many or a class for expanded clones.

abundance: .; d_gene: .; v_gene: TRBV7-9; j_gene: TRBJ1-4; CDR3aa: CASSLGRGNEKLFF; CDR3nt: TGTGCCAGCAGCTTAGGCCGGGGTAATGAAAAACTGTTTTTT
abundance: .; d_gene: TRBD2; v_gene: TRBV5-6; j_gene: TRBJ2-1; CDR3aa: CASSKLAGLSYNEQFF; CDR3nt: TGTGCCAGCAGCAAACTAGCGGGGCTTTCCTACAATGAGCAGTTCTTC
abundance: .; d_gene: TRBD2; v_gene: TRBV9; j_gene: TRBJ2-3; CDR3aa: CASSSPGGSSGDTQYF; CDR3nt: TGTGCCAGCAGCTCACCGGGCGGGAGTAGCGGGGATACGCAGTATTTT
abundance: .; d_gene: TRBD1; v_gene: TRBV19; j_gene: TRBJ1-3; CDR3aa: CASTRPAGGSGNTIYF; CDR3nt: TGTGCCAGTACCCGCCCGGCAGGGGGCTCTGGAAACACCATATATTTT
abundance: .; d_gene: TRBD1; v_gene: TRBV28; j_gene: TRBJ2-2; CDR3aa: CASRISGTANTGELFF; CDR3nt: TGTGCCAGCAGAATTTCAGGGACAGCGAACACCGGGGAGCTGTTTTTT
abundance: .; d_gene: TRBD2; v_gene: TRBV2; j_gene: TRBJ2-1; CDR3aa: CASSDLRGTSGGGEQFF; CDR3nt: TGTGCCAGCAGTGACCTTCGGGGGACTAGCGGGGGCGGTGAGCAGTTCTTC
abundance: .; d_gene: .; v_gene: TRBV5-4; j_gene: TRBJ1-1; CDR3aa: CASSLAAGETEAFF; CDR3nt: TGTGCCAGCAGCTTGGCAGCGGGGGAGACTGAAGCTTTCTTT
abundance: .; d_gene: .; v_gene: TRBV19; j_gene: TRBJ2-3; CDR3aa: CASKQGTSSTDTQYF; CDR3nt: TGTGCCAGTAAGCAGGGGACCTCTAGCACAGATACGCAGTATTTT
abundance: .; d_gene: .; v_gene: TRBV5-4; j_gene: TRBJ2-7; CDR3aa: CASSLSGVRAHEQYF; CDR3nt: TGTGCCAGCAGCTTGTCGGGGGTCAGGGCCCACGAGCAGTACTTC
abundance: .; d_gene: TRBD1; v_gene: TRBV7-8; j_gene: TRBJ1-2; CDR3aa: CASSPNRGRDGYTF; CDR3nt: TGTGCCAGCAGCCCAAACAGGGGGAGGGATGGCTACACCTTC
abundance: .; d_gene: TRBD1; v_gene: TRBV9; j_gene: TRBJ1-2; CDR3aa: CASKAGTGLAGEYGYTF; CDR3nt: TGTGCCAGCAAAGCCGGGACAGGATTAGCCGGGGAGTATGGCTACACCTTC
abundance: .; d_gene: .; v_gene: TRBV3-1/TRBV3-2; j_gene: TRBJ1-2; CDR3aa: CASSQAQVNYGYTF; CDR3nt: TGTGCCAGCAGCCAAGCCCAGGTCAACTATGGCTACACCTTC
abundance: once; d_gene: TRBD1; v_gene: TRBV6-2/TRBV6-3; j_gene: TRBJ1-3; CDR3aa: CASSYYRQGRSGNTIYF; CDR3nt: TGTGCCAGCAGTTACTACAGACAGGGCCGCTCTGGAAACACCATATATTTT
abundance: .; d_gene: .; v_gene: TRBV20-1; j_gene: TRBJ1-1; CDR3aa: CSASFNTEAFF; CDR3nt: TGCAGTGCTAGCTTTAACACTGAAGCTTTCTTT
abundance: .; d_gene: .; v_gene: TRBV19; j_gene: TRBJ1-6; CDR3aa: CASSSGTDGGSPLHF; CDR3nt: TGTGCCAGTAGTAGCGGGACCGACGGTGGTTCACCCCTCCACTTT
abundance: .; d_gene: .; v_gene: TRBV5-1; j_gene: TRBJ1-2; CDR3aa: CASSLVGRQDGYTF; CDR3nt: TGCGCCAGCAGCTTGGTCGGACGACAGGACGGCTACACCTTC
abundance: .; d_gene: TRBD2; v_gene: TRBV7-2; j_gene: TRBJ2-1; CDR3aa: CASSSTSGTYNEQFF; CDR3nt: TGTGCCAGCAGTTCAACTAGCGGAACCTACAATGAGCAGTTCTTC
abundance: .; d_gene: .; v_gene: TRBV4-3; j_gene: TRBJ2-7; CDR3aa: CASSHRARGSYEQYF; CDR3nt: TGCGCCAGCAGCCATCGCGCAAGGGGTTCCTACGAGCAGTACTTC
abundance: .; d_gene: TRBD2; v_gene: TRBV27; j_gene: TRBJ2-5; CDR3aa: CASSPGGLGLAEGYAETQYF; CDR3nt: TGTGCCAGCAGCCCGGGTGGGCTGGGACTAGCGGAAGGGTATGCGGAGACCCAGTACTTC
abundance: .; d_gene: .; v_gene: TRBV27; j_gene: TRBJ1-2; CDR3aa: CASSLTGPLNYGYTF; CDR3nt: TGTGCCAGCAGTTTGACAGGACCCCTTAACTATGGCTACACCTTC
abundance: .; d_gene: .; v_gene: TRBV28; j_gene: TRBJ1-2; CDR3aa: CASSSTHYGYTF; CDR3nt: TGTGCCAGCAGTTCAACACACTATGGCTACACCTTC
abundance: .; d_gene: TRBD1; v_gene: TRBV20-1; j_gene: TRBJ1-5; CDR3aa: CSASPTGGGQPQHF; CDR3nt: TGCAGTGCTAGTCCCACAGGGGGGGGTCAGCCCCAGCATTTT
abundance: .; d_gene: TRBD1; v_gene: TRBV6-5; j_gene: TRBJ1-3; CDR3aa: CASTRTGGLGNTIYF; CDR3nt: TGTGCCAGCACCCGGACAGGGGGACTGGGAAACACCATATATTTT
abundance: .; d_gene: .; v_gene: TRBV6-5; j_gene: TRBJ1-1; CDR3aa: CATEQGPNTEAFF; CDR3nt: TGTGCCACCGAACAGGGACCGAACACTGAAGCTTTCTTT
abundance: .; d_gene: TRBD1; v_gene: TRBV25-1; j_gene: TRBJ1-5; CDR3aa: CASSQGGLRPQHF; CDR3nt: TGTGCCAGCAGTCAAGGGGGCTTGAGGCCCCAGCATTTT
abundance: .; d_gene: TRBD2; v_gene: TRBV6-5; j_gene: TRBJ2-3; CDR3aa: CASSTLAGGPDTQYF; CDR3nt: TGTGCCAGCAGTACTCTAGCGGGAGGGCCAGATACGCAGTATTTT
abundance: .; d_gene: .; v_gene: TRBV2; j_gene: TRBJ1-2; CDR3aa: CASSFRSGYTF; CDR3nt: TGTGCCAGCAGTTTTCGTTCTGGCTACACCTTC
abundance: .; d_gene: TRBD1; v_gene: TRBV6-6; j_gene: TRBJ1-2; CDR3aa: CASSPLQGAKGGYTF; CDR3nt: TGTGCCAGCAGTCCGTTACAGGGGGCGAAGGGTGGCTACACCTTC
abundance: .; d_gene: TRBD1; v_gene: TRBV28; j_gene: TRBJ2-5; CDR3aa: CASSRQGARETQYF; CDR3nt: TGTGCCAGCAGCAGACAGGGGGCCCGAGAGACCCAGTACTTC
abundance: .; d_gene: .; v_gene: TRBV2; j_gene: TRBJ1-4; CDR3aa: CAHAGGLAEKLFF; CDR3nt: TGTGCCCATGCGGGCGGTTTAGCTGAAAAACTGTTTTTT
abundance: .; d_gene: .; v_gene: TRBV18; j_gene: TRBJ1-1; CDR3aa: CASSRESDGYTEAFF; CDR3nt: TGTGCCAGCTCTCGGGAGAGTGACGGTTACACTGAAGCTTTCTTT
abundance: .; d_gene: .; v_gene: TRBV6-5; j_gene: TRBJ1-5; CDR3aa: CASSSLTGYSNQPQHF; CDR3nt: TGTGCCAGCAGTTCCTTGACGGGGTATAGCAATCAGCCCCAGCATTTT
abundance: .; d_gene: .; v_gene: TRBV15; j_gene: TRBJ1-2; CDR3aa: CATSGGRASFYGYTF; CDR3nt: TGTGCCACCAGCGGCGGGAGGGCGAGTTTCTATGGCTACACCTTC
abundance: .; d_gene: .; v_gene: TRBV6-5; j_gene: TRBJ1-6; CDR3aa: CASSYSGSSYNSPLHF; CDR3nt: TGTGCCAGCAGTTACTCGGGGAGCTCCTATAATTCACCCCTCCACTTT
abundance: .; d_gene: TRBD1; v_gene: TRBV7-9; j_gene: TRBJ2-7; CDR3aa: CASSQGQGSHEQYF; CDR3nt: TGTGCCAGCAGCCAGGGACAGGGTTCCCACGAGCAGTACTTC
abundance: .; d_gene: TRBD1; v_gene: TRBV28; j_gene: TRBJ1-5; CDR3aa: CASSSGGAGQPQHF; CDR3nt: TGTGCCAGCAGTTCAGGGGGCGCGGGACAGCCCCAGCATTTT
abundance: .; d_gene: TRBD1; v_gene: TRBV18; j_gene: TRBJ1-2; CDR3aa: CASSPGTGDSYTF; CDR3nt: TGTGCCAGCTCACCCGGGACAGGGGATAGCTACACCTTC
abundance: once; d_gene: .; v_gene: TRBV19; j_gene: TRBJ1-1; CDR3aa: CASSPGLNTEAFF; CDR3nt: TGTGCCAGTAGTCCAGGCCTGAACACTGAAGCTTTCTTT
abundance: .; d_gene: TRBD1; v_gene: TRBV5-5; j_gene: TRBJ1-5; CDR3aa: CASSNGTGGLRRPQHF; CDR3nt: TGTGCCAGCAGCAACGGGACAGGGGGCCTCAGGAGGCCCCAGCATTTT
abundance: .; d_gene: TRBD1; v_gene: TRBV9; j_gene: TRBJ1-3; CDR3aa: CASSPGTGSGNTIYF; CDR3nt: TGTGCCAGCAGCCCAGGGACAGGTTCGGGAAACACCATATATTTT
abundance: .; d_gene: .; v_gene: TRBV18; j_gene: TRBJ2-7; CDR3aa: CASSLEHRVAYEQYF; CDR3nt: TGTGCCAGCTCACTGGAGCACAGGGTTGCCTACGAGCAGTACTTC
abundance: .; d_gene: TRBD1; v_gene: TRBV6-6; j_gene: TRBJ2-1; CDR3aa: CASSRQGGNEQFF; CDR3nt: TGTGCCAGCAGCAGACAGGGGGGCAATGAGCAGTTCTTC
abundance: .; d_gene: .; v_gene: TRBV2; j_gene: TRBJ1-1; CDR3aa: CASSELRGSAEAFF; CDR3nt: TGTGCCAGCAGTGAATTAAGGGGTTCGGCTGAAGCTTTCTTT
abundance: .; d_gene: .; v_gene: TRBV28; j_gene: TRBJ1-4; CDR3aa: CASSYFGPNEKLFF; CDR3nt: TGTGCCAGCAGTTACTTCGGTCCTAATGAAAAACTGTTTTTT
abundance: .; d_gene: .; v_gene: TRBV4-3; j_gene: TRBJ2-3; CDR3aa: CASSQDSGADTQYF; CDR3nt: TGCGCCAGCAGCCAAGATAGCGGAGCCGATACGCAGTATTTT
abundance: .; d_gene: .; v_gene: TRBV28; j_gene: TRBJ2-7; CDR3aa: CASSFYGRGYEQYF; CDR3nt: TGTGCCAGCAGTTTTTATGGCAGGGGATACGAGCAGTACTTC
abundance: many; d_gene: .; v_gene: TRBV14; j_gene: TRBJ1-5; CDR3aa: CASSPRGGDSNQPQHF; CDR3nt: TGTGCCAGCAGCCCTCGGGGAGGGGATAGCAATCAGCCCCAGCATTTT
abundance: .; d_gene: .; v_gene: TRBV2; j_gene: TRBJ2-1; CDR3aa: CASSGLVNEQFF; CDR3nt: TGTGCCAGCAGTGGACTAGTCAATGAGCAGTTCTTC
abundance: .; d_gene: .; v_gene: TRBV4-1; j_gene: TRBJ2-5; CDR3aa: CASSQPTRGETQYF; CDR3nt: TGCGCCAGCAGCCAACCAACAAGGGGAGAGACCCAGTACTTC
abundance: once; d_gene: TRBD2; v_gene: TRBV5-6; j_gene: TRBJ2-2; CDR3aa: CASSLASASGMNTGELFF; CDR3nt: TGTGCCAGCAGCTTGGCATCGGCTAGCGGGATGAACACCGGGGAGCTGTTTTTT
abundance: .; d_gene: .; v_gene: TRBV10-3; j_gene: TRBJ2-7; CDR3aa: CATRDPEGTYEQYF; CDR3nt: TGTGCCACGCGGGACCCGGAGGGGACTTACGAGCAGTACTTC